This TCR beta chain comes out of a study of identical twins. Each CDR3 protein is one row after TCRdb ran MiXCR on the 5' RACE reads. The repertoire has about 430,000 distinct CDR3 sequences, around a sixth of them found once; the top ten carry roughly 12%. Losses at the gene ends were 4 bases for V and 6 bases for J; bases not matched to a gene: 12. The CDR3 sequence is 17 residues long. Germline V gene lookup returns CDR1 SGHAT and CDR2 FQNNGV. The source is a man aged 45-65 years in good health. Material for sequencing was naive T cells sorted from blood. V and J are TRBV11-2 and TRBJ2-3; the match to TRBD2 covers 11 bases. Here the CDR3 DNA reads TGTGCCAGCAGCTCCCCAGATAGCGGGAGGGCCAGGGATACGCAGTATTTT. Protein product: CASSSPDSGRARDTQYF.